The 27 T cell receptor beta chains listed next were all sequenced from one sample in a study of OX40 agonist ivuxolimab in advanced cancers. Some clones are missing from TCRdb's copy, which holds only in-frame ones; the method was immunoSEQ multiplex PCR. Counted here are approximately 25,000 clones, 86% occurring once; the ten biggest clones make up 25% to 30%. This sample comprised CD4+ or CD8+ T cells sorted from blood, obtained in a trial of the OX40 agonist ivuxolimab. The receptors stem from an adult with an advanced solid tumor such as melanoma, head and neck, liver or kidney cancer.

CDR3 DNA: TGTGCCAGCAGTTACGGGGGGGTCGAGTACTTC. It specifies CASSYGGVEYF. The gene calls are TRBV6-6 and TRBJ2-7; 7 nucleotides line up with TRBD2. There are 11 residues in the CDR3. After removal of 2 bases from V and 11 bases from J, the junction contained 3 bases not matched to a gene. Germline assignment: CDR1 MNHNY and CDR2 SVGAGI (reference sequence).

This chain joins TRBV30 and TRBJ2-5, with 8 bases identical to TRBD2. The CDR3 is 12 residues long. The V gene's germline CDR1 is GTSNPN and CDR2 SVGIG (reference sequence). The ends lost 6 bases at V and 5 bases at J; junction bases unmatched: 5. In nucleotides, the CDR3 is TGTGCCTGCGGACTAGCACGGGAGACCCAGTACTTC. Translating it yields CACGLARETQYF. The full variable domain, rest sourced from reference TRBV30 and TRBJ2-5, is SQTIHQWPATLVQPVGSPLSLECTVEGTSNPNLYWYRQAAGRGLQLLFYSVGIGQISSEVPQNLSASRPQDRQFILSSKKLLLSDSGFYLCACGLARETQYFGPGTRLLVL.

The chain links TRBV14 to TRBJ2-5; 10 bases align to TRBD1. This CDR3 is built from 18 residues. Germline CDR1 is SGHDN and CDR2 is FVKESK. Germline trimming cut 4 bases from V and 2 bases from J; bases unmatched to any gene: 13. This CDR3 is CASSRSTGGTFRQETQYF. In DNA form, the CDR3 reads TGTGCCAGCAGCCGTTCGACAGGGGGCACTTTTCGGCAAGAGACCCAGTACTTC.

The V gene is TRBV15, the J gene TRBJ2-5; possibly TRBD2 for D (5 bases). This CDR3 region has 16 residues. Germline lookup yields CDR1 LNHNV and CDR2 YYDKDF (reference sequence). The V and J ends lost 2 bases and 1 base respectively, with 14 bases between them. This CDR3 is CATSRKREGSQETQYF. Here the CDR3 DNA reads TGTGCCACCAGCAGAAAACGGGAAGGGTCCCAAGAGACCCAGTACTTC.

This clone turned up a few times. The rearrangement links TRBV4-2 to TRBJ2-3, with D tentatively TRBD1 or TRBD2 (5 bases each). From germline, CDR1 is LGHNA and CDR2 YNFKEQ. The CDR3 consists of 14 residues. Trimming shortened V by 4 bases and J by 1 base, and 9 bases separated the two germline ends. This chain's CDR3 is CASSPRDGTDTQYF. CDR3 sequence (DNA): TGTGCCAGCAGCCCCCGGGACGGCACAGATACGCAGTATTTT.

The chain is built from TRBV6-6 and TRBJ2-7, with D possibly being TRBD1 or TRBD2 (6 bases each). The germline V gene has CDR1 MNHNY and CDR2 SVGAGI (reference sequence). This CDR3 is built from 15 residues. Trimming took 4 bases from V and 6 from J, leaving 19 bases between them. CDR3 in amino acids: CASSSPSEGVREQYF. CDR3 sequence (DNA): TGTGCCAGCAGTTCCCCCTCGGAGGGGGTACGCGAGCAGTACTTC.

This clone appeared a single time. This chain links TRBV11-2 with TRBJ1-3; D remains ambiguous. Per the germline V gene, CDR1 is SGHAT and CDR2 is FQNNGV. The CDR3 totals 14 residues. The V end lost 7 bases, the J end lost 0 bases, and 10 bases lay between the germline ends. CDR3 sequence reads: CASTLAGSGNTIYF. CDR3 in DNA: TGTGCCAGCACCCTAGCCGGCTCTGGAAACACCATATATTTT.

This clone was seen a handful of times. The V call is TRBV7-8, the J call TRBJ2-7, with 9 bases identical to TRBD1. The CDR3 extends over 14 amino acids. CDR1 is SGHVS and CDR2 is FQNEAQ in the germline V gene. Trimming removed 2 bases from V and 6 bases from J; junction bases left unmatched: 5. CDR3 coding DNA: TGTGCCAGCAGCTTAAGCCGGACAGGGGTCGAGCAGTACTTC. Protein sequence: CASSLSRTGVEQYF.

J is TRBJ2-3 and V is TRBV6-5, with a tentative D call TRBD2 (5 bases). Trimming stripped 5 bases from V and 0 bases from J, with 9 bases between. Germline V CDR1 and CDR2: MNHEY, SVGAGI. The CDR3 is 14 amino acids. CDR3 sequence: CASSERTSTDTQYF. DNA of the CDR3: TGTGCCAGCAGTGAGAGGACTAGCACAGATACGCAGTATTTT.

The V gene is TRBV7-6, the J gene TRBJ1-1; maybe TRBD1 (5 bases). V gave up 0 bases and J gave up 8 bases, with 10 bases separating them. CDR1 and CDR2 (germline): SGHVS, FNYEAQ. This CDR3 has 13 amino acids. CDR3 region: CASSLAGSGEAFF. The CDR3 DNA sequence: TGTGCCAGCAGCTTAGCAGGTTCAGGGGAAGCTTTCTTT. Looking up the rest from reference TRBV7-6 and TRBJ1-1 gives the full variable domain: GAGVSQSPRYKVTKRGQDVALRCDPISGHVSLYWYRQALGQGPEFLTYFNYEAQQDKSGLPNDRFSAERPEGSISTLTIQRTEQRDSAMYRCASSLAGSGEAFFGQGTRLTVV.

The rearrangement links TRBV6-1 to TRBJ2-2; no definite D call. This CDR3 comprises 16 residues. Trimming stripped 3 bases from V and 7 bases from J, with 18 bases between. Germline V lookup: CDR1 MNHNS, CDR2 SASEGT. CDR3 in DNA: TGTGCCAGCAGTGAGGACCTAGTGGGCTGGGGCGGGGAGCTGTTTTTT. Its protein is CASSEDLVGWGGELFF.

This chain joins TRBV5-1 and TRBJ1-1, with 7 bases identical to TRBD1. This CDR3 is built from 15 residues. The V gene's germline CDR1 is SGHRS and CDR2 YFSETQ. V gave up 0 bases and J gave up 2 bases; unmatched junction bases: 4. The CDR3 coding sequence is TGCGCCAGCAGCTTGGCCGGGACAGACAACACTGAAGCTTTCTTT. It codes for CASSLAGTDNTEAFF.

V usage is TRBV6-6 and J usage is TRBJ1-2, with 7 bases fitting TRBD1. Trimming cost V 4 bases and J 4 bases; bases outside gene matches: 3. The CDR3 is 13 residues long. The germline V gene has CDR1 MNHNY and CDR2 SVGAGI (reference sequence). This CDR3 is CASSSRDSYGYTF. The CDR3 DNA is TGTGCCAGCAGTTCCCGGGACAGCTATGGCTACACCTTC.

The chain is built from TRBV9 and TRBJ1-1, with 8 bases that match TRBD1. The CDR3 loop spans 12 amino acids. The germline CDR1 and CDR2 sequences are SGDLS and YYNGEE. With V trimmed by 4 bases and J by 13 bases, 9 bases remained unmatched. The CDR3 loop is CASSPTDRAGFF. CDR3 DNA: TGTGCCAGCAGCCCTACGGACAGGGCTGGTTTCTTT. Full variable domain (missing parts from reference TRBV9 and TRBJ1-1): DSGVTQTPKHLITATGQRVTLRCSPRSGDLSVYWYQQSLDQGLQFLIQYYNGEERAKGNILERFSAQQFPDLHSELNLSSLELGDSALYFCASSPTDRAGFFGQGTRLTVV.

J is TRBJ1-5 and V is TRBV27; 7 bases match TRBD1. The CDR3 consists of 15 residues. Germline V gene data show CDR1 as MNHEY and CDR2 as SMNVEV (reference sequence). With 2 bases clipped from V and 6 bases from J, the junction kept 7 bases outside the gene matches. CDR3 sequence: CASSLNRGGIQPQHF. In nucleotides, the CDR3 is TGTGCCAGCAGTTTAAACAGGGGTGGTATTCAGCCCCAGCATTTT.

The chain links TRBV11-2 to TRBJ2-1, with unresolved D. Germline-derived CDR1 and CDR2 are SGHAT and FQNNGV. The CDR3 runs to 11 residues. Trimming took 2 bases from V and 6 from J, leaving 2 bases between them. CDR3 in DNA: TGTGCCAGCAGCTTAACCAATGAGCAGTTCTTC. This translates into CASSLTNEQFF.

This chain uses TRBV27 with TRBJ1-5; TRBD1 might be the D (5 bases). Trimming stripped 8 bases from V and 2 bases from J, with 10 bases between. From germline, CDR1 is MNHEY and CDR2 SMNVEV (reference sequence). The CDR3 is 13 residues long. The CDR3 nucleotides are TGTGCCAGCGCCCAGACAGGCAATCAGCCCCAGCATTTT. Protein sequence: CASAQTGNQPQHF.

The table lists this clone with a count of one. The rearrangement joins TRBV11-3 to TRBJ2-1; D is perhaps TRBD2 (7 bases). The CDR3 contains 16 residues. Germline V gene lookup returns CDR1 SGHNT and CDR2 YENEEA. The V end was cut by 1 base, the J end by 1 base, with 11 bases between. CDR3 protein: CASSLGGGYSYNEQFF. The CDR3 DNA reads TGTGCCAGCAGCTTAGGGGGGGGCTATTCCTACAATGAGCAGTTCTTC.

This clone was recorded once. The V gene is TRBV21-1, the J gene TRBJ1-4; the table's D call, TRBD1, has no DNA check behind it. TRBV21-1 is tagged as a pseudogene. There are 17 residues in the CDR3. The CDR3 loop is CASSKKSRTGFREKLFF. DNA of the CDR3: TGTGCCAGCAGCAAAAAAAGTAGGACAGGGTTTCGAGAAAAACTGTTTTTT.

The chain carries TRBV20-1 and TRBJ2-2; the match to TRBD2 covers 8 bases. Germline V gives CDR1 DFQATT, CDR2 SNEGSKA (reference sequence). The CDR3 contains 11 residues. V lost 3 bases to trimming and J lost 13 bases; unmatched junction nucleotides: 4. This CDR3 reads CSASPGRGLFF. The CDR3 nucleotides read TGCAGTGCTAGTCCCGGGAGGGGGCTGTTTTTT.

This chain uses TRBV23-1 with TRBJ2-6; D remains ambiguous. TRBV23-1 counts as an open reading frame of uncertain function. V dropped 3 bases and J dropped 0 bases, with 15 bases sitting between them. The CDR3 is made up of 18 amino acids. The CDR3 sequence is CASSHLKERISGANVLTF. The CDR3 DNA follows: TGCGCCAGCAGTCACCTAAAGGAACGGATCTCTGGGGCCAACGTCCTGACTTTC.

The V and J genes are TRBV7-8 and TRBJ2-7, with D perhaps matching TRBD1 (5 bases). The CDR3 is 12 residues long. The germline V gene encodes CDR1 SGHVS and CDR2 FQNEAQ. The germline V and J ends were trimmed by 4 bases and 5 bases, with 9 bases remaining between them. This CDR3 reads CASSSPRDEQYF. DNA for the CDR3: TGTGCCAGCAGCTCCCCCAGGGACGAGCAGTACTTC.

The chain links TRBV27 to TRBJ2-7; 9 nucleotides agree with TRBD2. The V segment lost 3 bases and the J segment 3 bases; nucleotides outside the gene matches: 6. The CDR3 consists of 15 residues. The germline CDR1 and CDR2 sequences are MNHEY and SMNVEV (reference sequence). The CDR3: CASSFGGLAIYEQYF. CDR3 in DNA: TGTGCCAGCAGTTTCGGCGGACTAGCGATCTACGAGCAGTACTTC.

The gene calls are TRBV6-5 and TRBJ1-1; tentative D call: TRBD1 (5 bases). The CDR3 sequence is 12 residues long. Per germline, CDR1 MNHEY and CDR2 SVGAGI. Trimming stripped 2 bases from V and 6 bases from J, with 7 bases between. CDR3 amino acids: CASSYPGAEAFF. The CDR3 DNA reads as TGTGCCAGCAGTTACCCGGGGGCTGAAGCTTTCTTT.

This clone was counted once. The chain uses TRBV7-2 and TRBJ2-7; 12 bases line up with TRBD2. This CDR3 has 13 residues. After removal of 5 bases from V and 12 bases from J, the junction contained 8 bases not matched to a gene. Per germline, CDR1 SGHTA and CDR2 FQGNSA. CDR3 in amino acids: CASSPSGGAEGYF. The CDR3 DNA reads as TGTGCCAGCAGCCCTAGCGGGGGGGCCGAGGGGTACTTC.

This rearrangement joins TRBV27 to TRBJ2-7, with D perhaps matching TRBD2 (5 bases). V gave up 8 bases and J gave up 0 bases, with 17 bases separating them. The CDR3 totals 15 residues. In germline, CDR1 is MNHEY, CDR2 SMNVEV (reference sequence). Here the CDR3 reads CASARGLSGSYEQYF. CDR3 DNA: TGTGCCAGCGCCCGAGGTCTGAGCGGCTCCTACGAGCAGTACTTC.

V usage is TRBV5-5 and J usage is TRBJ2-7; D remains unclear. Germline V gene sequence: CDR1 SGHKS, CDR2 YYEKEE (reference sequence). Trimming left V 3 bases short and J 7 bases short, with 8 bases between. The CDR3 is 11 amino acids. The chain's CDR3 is CASSWAKEQYF. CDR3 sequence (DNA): TGTGCCAGCAGCTGGGCCAAGGAGCAGTACTTC.